The 32 T cell receptor beta chains in this list originate from one sample, sequenced in a study of beta chain features in type 1 diabetes (dated by TCRdb to between 2017 and 2018). Overall results and qualifications from the work: Type 1 diabetes patients showed a moderate but significant shortening of TCRB CDR3 length in all four CD4+ subsets.

Their antigen targets remain unknown. Receptor libraries were prepared by the immunoSEQ multiplex PCR assay. All of the isolated RNA was reverse transcribed with the High Capacity cDNA Reverse Transcription Kit, so expressed TCRB transcripts were sequenced. TCRdb took this table from immuneACCESS and kept in-frame rearrangements with V and J called. Such tables lack part of the clones; where checked against another copy, unresolved V genes explain under half of the gap, and the rest is unexplained. In this sample the table shows about 660,000 clones, over 12% of which occur a single time. The biggest ten clones account for approximately 0.043% of the sample. Sequencing was carried out using naive CD4+ T cells from blood. Taken with the paper, the label for cell subset or site translates to: true naive CD4+ T cells. Receptors originate from a man between 18 and 29 years old with type 1 diabetes.

Concerning this clone itself: At one end, the junction sequence differs from germline, possibly due to a read error. The V call is TRBV4-3, the J call TRBJ2-1; D is ambiguous. The germline gives CDR1 LGHNA, CDR2 YSLEER. The CDR3 is 12 residues long. The CDR3, as DNA: TGCGCCAGCAGCCAAGATCTCGGCCACCGGGTCTTC. This translates into CASSQDLGHRVF.

The rearrangement links TRBV15 to TRBJ1-2; D may be TRBD1 (6 bases). Trimming pared 1 base from V and 5 bases from J, leaving 14 bases between. The germline V gene has CDR1 LNHNV and CDR2 YYDKDF (reference sequence). The CDR3 runs to 15 residues. As DNA, the CDR3 is TGTGCCACCAGCAGAGCGGCAGGAGGGGGATATGGCTACACCTTC. Translation: CATSRAAGGGYGYTF.

This clone has just a few counts. The chain recombines TRBV29-1 with TRBJ2-7; possible D gene TRBD1, 6 bases. The CDR3 extends over 14 amino acids. CDR1 SQVTM and CDR2 ANQGSEA come from the germline V gene. Trimming stripped 4 bases from V and 0 bases from J, with 13 bases between. The DNA of the CDR3 is TGCAGCGTTGGACCCCGACAGGCCTCCTACGAGCAGTACTTC. Translating gives CSVGPRQASYEQYF.

This clone was counted a single time. The rearrangement links TRBV4-3 to TRBJ1-1; 8 bases are shared with TRBD1. The CDR3 runs to 15 residues. Germline V lookup: CDR1 LGHNA, CDR2 YSLEER. The V gene end was trimmed by 4 bases and the J gene end by 4 bases; junction bases not matched to a gene: 8. Here the CDR3 reads CASSRQTGVGTEAFF. In nucleotides, the CDR3 is TGCGCCAGCAGCCGGCAGACAGGGGTCGGCACTGAAGCTTTCTTT.

This clone was detected a few times. The chain carries TRBV13 and TRBJ2-1, with D possibly being TRBD1 (6 bases). The V end lost 4 bases, the J end lost 5 bases, and 18 bases lay between the germline ends. The CDR3 is 16 amino acids. Per germline, CDR1 PRHDT and CDR2 FYEKMQ (reference sequence). CDR3 residues: CASSSRGNFRDNEQFF. CDR3 bases: TGTGCCAGCAGCTCCAGGGGAAACTTTCGGGACAATGAGCAGTTCTTC. Supplemented by reference TRBV13 and TRBJ2-1, the full variable domain reads AAGVIQSPRHLIKEKRETATLKCYPIPRHDTVYWYQQGPGQDPQFLISFYEKMQSDKGSIPDRFSAQQFSDYHSELNMSSLELGDSALYFCASSSRGNFRDNEQFFGPGTRLTVL.

The chain carries TRBV2 and TRBJ1-1; D is unresolved. The germline V gene has CDR1 SNHLY and CDR2 FYNNEI. Between the trimmed V and J ends, which lost 6 bases and 5 bases, there was a span of 16 bases. The CDR3 spans 14 residues. CDR3 protein: CASRVDGRWTEAFF. Here the CDR3 DNA reads TGTGCCAGCAGGGTTGACGGCCGTTGGACTGAAGCTTTCTTT.

This clone was picked up a small number of times. The chain uses TRBV25-1 and TRBJ1-1; TRBD1 might be the D (5 bases). V was shortened by 5 bases and J by 2 bases, with 12 bases between the two germline ends. The germline V gene has CDR1 MGHDK and CDR2 SYGVNS. CDR3 size: 14 residues. CDR3 DNA sequence: TGTGCCAGCAGTTCCCCAGGGTCTAACACTGAAGCTTTCTTT. This sequence encodes CASSSPGSNTEAFF.

A few counts support this clone. The rearrangement joins TRBV30 to TRBJ1-1; 8 bases map to TRBD1. The ends lost 3 bases at V and 4 bases at J; junction bases unmatched: 7. Germline V gives CDR1 GTSNPN, CDR2 SVGIG (reference sequence). CDR3 length equals 14 residues. CDR3 sequence (DNA): TGTGCCTGGAGCGACAGGGGCCCGCGCACTGAAGCTTTCTTT. It specifies CAWSDRGPRTEAFF.

This clone appeared a few times. The chain combines TRBV21-1 with TRBJ1-2; the table's TRBD1 call for D was not verified on the DNA. TRBV21-1 has pseudogene status. The CDR3 covers 12 residues. In nucleotides, the CDR3 is TGTGCCAGCAGCGCAGGGAAGCATGGCTACACCTTC. It specifies CASSAGKHGYTF.

This clone has a handful of counts. The CDR3 protein is CASSLYGSYEQYF. CDR3 in DNA: TGTGCCAGCAGTTTGTACGGGTCCTACGAGCAGTACTTC. V is TRBV25-1 and J is TRBJ2-7; D call uncertain. The V gene's germline CDR1 is MGHDK and CDR2 SYGVNS. The CDR3 is 13 amino acids. V was pared by 5 bases and J by 1 base, with 9 bases between.

CDR3: CASSLGGDSYNEQFF. The CDR3 DNA sequence: TGCGCCAGCAGCTTGGGAGGGGACTCCTACAATGAGCAGTTCTTC. This chain joins TRBV5-1 and TRBJ2-1; D may correspond to TRBD1 or TRBD2 (5 bases each). The CDR3 length is 15 residues. V gave up 0 bases and J gave up 0 bases, with 7 bases separating them. Germline lookup yields CDR1 SGHRS and CDR2 YFSETQ.

This clone was counted between two and nine times. The junction departs from germline at one end; a sequencing error may be responsible. The chain employs TRBV6-5 and TRBJ2-7; TRBD2 aligns across 12 bases. CDR1 and CDR2 (germline): MNHEY, SVGAGI. The CDR3 loop spans 16 amino acids. For the CDR3, the DNA is TGTGCCAGCAGCTACTGGACTAGCGGGGAGTCCTACGAGCAGTACTTC. Translation: CASSYWTSGESYEQYF.

The table lists this clone with a few counts. J is TRBJ2-5 and V is TRBV2, with D possibly TRBD1 on 7 matching bases. The CDR3 runs to 15 residues. The V and J ends lost 8 bases and 1 base respectively, with 17 bases between them. Germline V gene sequence: CDR1 SNHLY, CDR2 FYNNEI. As DNA, the CDR3 is TGTGCCAGCCTTCTCGGCAGGGGGGTCCAAGAGACCCAGTACTTC. Amino acids: CASLLGRGVQETQYF.

This chain uses TRBV25-1 with TRBJ2-3, with 8 nucleotides matching TRBD2. After removal of 10 bases from V and 2 bases from J, the junction contained 14 bases not matched to a gene. This CDR3 comprises 16 residues. Germline V gene sequence: CDR1 MGHDK, CDR2 SYGVNS. In DNA form, the CDR3 reads TGTGCCACCCCTGGGTTTGAGCGGGAGATCACAGATACGCAGTATTTT. It yields the protein CATPGFEREITDTQYF.

This rearrangement joins TRBV29-1 to TRBJ1-1; D is perhaps TRBD1 (6 bases). Germline V gives CDR1 SQVTM, CDR2 ANQGSEA. There are 13 residues in the CDR3. The ends were cut back, 4 bases at V and 4 bases at J, with 13 bases in the middle. CDR3 residues: CSVGDNLSTEAFF. In DNA, the CDR3 is TGCAGCGTTGGGGACAACCTAAGCACTGAAGCTTTCTTT.

This rearrangement joins TRBV5-4 to TRBJ2-1; unclear D gene. The ends were cut back, 4 bases at V and 6 bases at J, with 5 bases in the middle. The V gene's germline CDR1 is SGHNT and CDR2 YYREEE (reference sequence). The CDR3 is 11 residues long. The CDR3 here is CASSNANEQFF. CDR3 bases: TGTGCCAGCAGCAACGCCAATGAGCAGTTCTTC.

The chain links TRBV18 to TRBJ1-2, with D possibly TRBD1 on 6 matching bases. In germline, CDR1 is KGHSH, CDR2 LQKENI. V was clipped by 3 bases and J by 6 bases, with 17 bases between them. The CDR3 has 15 amino acids. This CDR3 is CASSPSHGTYNGYTF. The DNA for the CDR3 is TGTGCCAGCTCACCCTCGCACGGGACATACAATGGCTACACCTTC.

In regard to this clone: Other DNA variants within this sample encode the same CDR3. The chain has TRBV5-1 and TRBJ2-5; D perhaps matches TRBD1 (5 bases). This CDR3 is built from 14 residues. Germline V lookup: CDR1 SGHRS, CDR2 YFSETQ. Trimming stripped 0 bases from V and 2 bases from J, with 8 bases between. This chain's CDR3 is CASSLGQIQETQYF. CDR3 nucleotides: TGCGCCAGCAGCTTGGGACAGATTCAAGAGACCCAGTACTTC. Drawing the rest from reference TRBV5-1 and TRBJ2-5, the complete variable domain is KAGVTQTPRYLIKTRGQQVTLSCSPISGHRSVSWYQQTPGQGLQFLFEYFSETQRNKGNFPGRFSGRQFSNSRSEMNVSTLELGDSALYLCASSLGQIQETQYFGPGTRLLVL.

This chain uses TRBV23-1 with TRBJ1-1, with 8 nucleotides matching TRBD1. TRBV23-1 is an open reading frame whose function is uncertain. The V and J ends lost 6 bases and 1 base, in that order; junction bases with no gene match: 7. This CDR3 has 15 residues. The CDR3 DNA is TGCGCCAGCAGATTGGACAGGGCTGAGAACACTGAAGCTTTCTTT. Residues: CASRLDRAENTEAFF.

This sequence joins TRBV10-3 and TRBJ1-5; 8 positions agree with TRBD1. CDR1 ENHRY and CDR2 SYGVKD come from the germline V gene. Trimming removed 3 bases from V and 4 bases from J; junction bases left unmatched: 5. The CDR3 runs to 15 residues. CDR3 sequence reads: CAISDRGQRNQPQHF. For the CDR3, the DNA is TGTGCCATCAGTGACAGGGGGCAGAGGAATCAGCCCCAGCATTTT.

The chain uses TRBV13 and TRBJ2-7; 13 positions match TRBD2. CDR3 length: 16 amino acids. V shed 5 bases, J shed 4 bases, and the junction held 8 bases outside the gene matches. Germline V CDR1 and CDR2: PRHDT, FYEKMQ (reference sequence). The CDR3 coding sequence is TGTGCCAGCAGCACGGGACTAGCGGGGCTCTGGTACGAGCAGTACTTC. Its protein product is CASSTGLAGLWYEQYF.

This clone was seen a few times. The chain recombines TRBV7-2 with TRBJ2-3; D is undetermined. Deletions cut 5 bases from V and 1 base from J, with 4 bases between. This CDR3 comprises 12 residues. CDR1 and CDR2 (germline): SGHTA, FQGNSA. In DNA, the CDR3 is TGTGCCAGCAGCCCCGGCACAGATACGCAGTATTTT. Its protein product is CASSPGTDTQYF.

This clone was recorded a few times. The chain carries TRBV29-1 and TRBJ2-1, with D perhaps TRBD2 (7 bases). V was cut by 5 bases and J by 6 bases, with 14 bases left in between. The CDR3 contains 13 residues. Germline CDR1 reads SQVTM; CDR2 reads ANQGSEA. The CDR3 loop reads CSVRGGRGNEQFF. The CDR3 nucleotides read TGCAGCGTTAGGGGGGGGCGCGGCAATGAGCAGTTCTTC.

Only a few counts were recorded for this clone. V is TRBV5-1 and J is TRBJ2-1; tentatively, D is TRBD1 or TRBD2 (6 bases each). Per the germline V gene, CDR1 is SGHRS and CDR2 is YFSETQ. V shed 4 bases and J shed 7 bases, with 9 bases lying between them. This CDR3 contains 12 residues. This chain's CDR3 is CASSIGGNEQFF. The DNA of the CDR3 is TGCGCCAGCAGCATAGGGGGGAATGAGCAGTTCTTC. Full variable domain (rest looked up from reference TRBV5-1 and TRBJ2-1): KAGVTQTPRYLIKTRGQQVTLSCSPISGHRSVSWYQQTPGQGLQFLFEYFSETQRNKGNFPGRFSGRQFSNSRSEMNVSTLELGDSALYLCASSIGGNEQFFGPGTRLTVL.

V gene TRBV29-1 combines with J gene TRBJ2-3; the D is unclear. The CDR3 length is 10 residues. Germline-derived CDR1 and CDR2 are SQVTM and ANQGSEA. V was clipped by 4 bases and J by 2 bases, with 1 base between them. The CDR3 protein is CSVATDTQYF. CDR3 sequence (DNA): TGCAGCGTTGCCACAGATACGCAGTATTTT.

Only a few counts were recorded for this clone. The J gene is TRBJ2-2, the V gene TRBV18, with D possibly being TRBD1 or TRBD2 (5 bases each). V gave up 5 bases and J gave up 7 bases, with 11 bases separating them. The CDR3 sequence is 13 residues long. The germline CDR1 and CDR2 sequences are KGHSH and LQKENI. Here the CDR3 DNA reads TGTGCCAGCTCAGTACGGGACCTCGGGGAGCTGTTTTTT. It codes for CASSVRDLGELFF.

This clone was found a few times. Additional DNA sequences in this sample encode the identical CDR3. The chain is built from TRBV7-2 and TRBJ2-3; 8 bases agree with TRBD1. Per germline, CDR1 SGHTA and CDR2 FQGNSA. The CDR3 covers 14 residues. Trimming cost V 3 bases and J 2 bases; bases outside gene matches: 1. The CDR3 reads CASSLDRATDTQYF. CDR3 DNA sequence: TGTGCCAGCAGCTTGGACAGGGCCACAGATACGCAGTATTTT. The full variable domain, completed using reference TRBV7-2 and TRBJ2-3, is GAGVSQSPSNKVTEKGKDVELRCDPISGHTALYWYRQSLGQGLEFLIYFQGNSAPDKSGLPSDRFSAERTGGSVSTLTIQRTQQEDSAVYLCASSLDRATDTQYFGPGTRLTVL.

This sequence joins TRBV11-2 and TRBJ2-7, with 11 bases aligning to TRBD2. The CDR3 spans 16 residues. Germline CDR1 and CDR2: SGHAT and FQNNGV. V was clipped by 5 bases and J by 1 base; unmatched bases: 7. The CDR3 coding sequence is TGTGCCAGCAGCGCCAGACTAGCGGGGAGGTCCTACGAGCAGTACTTC. Protein product: CASSARLAGRSYEQYF.

Worth noting for this clone: The DNA is left out, because the CDR3 cannot be placed on it with certainty; the CDR3 is given as TCRdb lists it. V is TRBV27 and J is TRBJ2-7. The CDR3 spans 14 amino acids, including both terminal residues. Germline lookup yields CDR1 MNHEY and CDR2 SMNVEV (reference sequence). Here the CDR3 reads CASSSSDASYEQYF.

CDR3 amino acids: CASSQLPGGGSNYGYTF. CDR3 coding DNA: TGCGCCAGCAGCCAACTACCCGGGGGCGGAAGCAACTATGGCTACACCTTC. The chain couples TRBV4-1 to TRBJ1-2; TRBD1 might be the D (6 bases). The CDR3 sequence is 17 residues long. Germline lookup yields CDR1 MGHRA and CDR2 YSYEKL. V lost 2 bases and J 2 bases, leaving 18 bases between the germline ends.

This clone was detected only a few times. The genes are TRBV29-1 and TRBJ2-5; maybe TRBD2 (5 bases). The J call may be faulty, since TRBJ2-7 better matches the DNA end. This CDR3 has 12 amino acids. Per germline, CDR1 SQVTM and CDR2 ANQGSEA. The CDR3, as DNA: TGCAGCGTCGAGGGAGTGACCTACGAGCAGTACTTC. Translation: CSVEGVTYEQYF.

The V call is TRBV29-1, the J call TRBJ2-7; 8 positions match TRBD2. The germline CDR1 and CDR2 sequences are SQVTM and ANQGSEA. Trimming removed 4 bases from V and 2 bases from J; junction bases left unmatched: 7. The CDR3 is 14 amino acids. The CDR3 DNA sequence: TGCAGCGTTGGGGGCGGGAGGCCCCCCTACGAGCAGTACTTC. Amino acids: CSVGGGRPPYEQYF.